This section outlines one T cell receptor beta chain sequence together with its context. Its antigen is undetermined. This sample was included in a study of graft-versus-host responses after intestinal transplantation. Study-level information: Recipients were given multivisceral, liver-intestinal, or isolated intestinal transplants. Every recipient underwent anti-thymocyte globulin induction, then tacrolimus and steroids for around three years.

This table comes from immunoSEQ multiplex PCR, and its TCRdb copy is limited to in-frame clones, with some not included. The data contain tens of thousands of clones, roughly 95% of them seen just once; the ten biggest clones take up 0.22%. Study-wide results and caveats: Recipient marrow harbored GvH clones, some of which surfaced first in ileum or blood. After transplant, early declines in HvG clones were associated with peak levels of circulating GvH clones.

V was shortened by 2 bases and J by 0 bases, with 14 bases between the two germline ends. Germline values: CDR1 MNHEY, CDR2 SMNVEV (reference sequence). This CDR3 contains 17 residues. The source of this sequence is a human donor who was the organ donor for an intestinal transplant. The genes are TRBV27 and TRBJ1-5; D gene uncertain. Sample: unstimulated CD4+ T cells sorted from spleen or lymph node cells, taken before transplant. The CDR3 bases are TGTGCCAGCAGTTTACGCCGGCTGATAAATAGCAATCAGCCCCAGCATTTT. Translated, it gives CASSLRRLINSNQPQHF.